What follows describes a single TCR beta chain. Its antigen is not known. The sample originates from a study of graft-versus-host responses after intestinal transplantation. Study-wide findings and caveats: Allografts from individuals with graft-donor T cell macrochimerism displayed high graft-versus-host to host-versus-graft clonal ratios.

TCRdb's copy holds only in-frame clones and misses some; the assay was immunoSEQ multiplex PCR. The sample has under 55,000 clones, 91% seen once. The TCR originated in a human patient who received an intestinal transplant, so some T cells may come from the graft donor. The source material was PBMCs, sampled 524 days after transplant.

The CDR3 coding sequence is TGTGCCAGCAGCTTATCGGGAGAAGGGCCCACCGGGGAGCTGTTTTTT. As protein: CASSLSGEGPTGELFF. This chain connects TRBV7-9 to TRBJ2-2, with a possible D match to TRBD2 (6 bases). This CDR3 is 16 amino acids long. Germline V gene lookup returns CDR1 SEHNR and CDR2 FQNEAQ (reference sequence). The ends were cut back, 2 bases at V and 4 bases at J, with 14 bases in the middle.